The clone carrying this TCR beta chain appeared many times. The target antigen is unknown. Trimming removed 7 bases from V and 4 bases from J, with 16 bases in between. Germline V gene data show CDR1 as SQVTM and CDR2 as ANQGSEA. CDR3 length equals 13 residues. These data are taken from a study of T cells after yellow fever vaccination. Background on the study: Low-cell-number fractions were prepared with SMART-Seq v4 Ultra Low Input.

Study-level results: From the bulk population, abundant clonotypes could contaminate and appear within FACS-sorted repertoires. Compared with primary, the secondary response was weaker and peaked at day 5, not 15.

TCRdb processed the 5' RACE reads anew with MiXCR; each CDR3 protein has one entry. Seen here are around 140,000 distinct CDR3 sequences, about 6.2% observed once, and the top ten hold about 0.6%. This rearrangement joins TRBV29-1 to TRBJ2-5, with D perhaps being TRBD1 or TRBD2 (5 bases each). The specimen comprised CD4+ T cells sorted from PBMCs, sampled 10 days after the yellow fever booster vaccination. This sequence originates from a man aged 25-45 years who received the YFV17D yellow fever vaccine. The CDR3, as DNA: TGCAGCGCCCATAGTGGGGGTGGAGAGACCCAGTACTTC. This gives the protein CSAHSGGGETQYF.